A selection of T cell receptor beta chains follows, all from one sample in a study of glioma-infiltrating T cells after dendritic cell vaccination. Produced via immunoSEQ multiplex PCR; TCRdb's table is partial and in-frame only. Of about 49,000 clones listed, 85% are singletons. The specimen comprised blood, sampled before dendritic cell vaccination. The receptor set was obtained from a human donor with glioblastoma. CDR3s include the opening cysteine and the closing phenylalanine or tryptophan. Fields, in order: D gene, V gene, J gene, clone size, CDR3 DNA, CDR3 protein. A D gene is named only where the DNA matches it firmly. The size of a clone is reported for some rows only, either as once, few or many, or as a class for expanded clones.

-	TRBV7-2	TRBJ1-5	-	TGTGCCAGCAGCTTAGGGGGGGGACGTATCGGGCCCCAGCATTTT	CASSLGGGRIGPQHF
-	TRBV5-1	TRBJ1-2	-	TGCGCCAGCAGCGGCAACTCAGGGGATGTCGACACCTTC	CASSGNSGDVDTF
-	TRBV2	TRBJ2-7	-	TGTGCCAGCAGTGAAGCGCCTGGGGTGGGACATAAGCAGTACTTC	CASSEAPGVGHKQYF
-	TRBV18	TRBJ2-7	-	TGTGCCAGCTCATCACAACCTCCAGGGCGTACGTACGAGCAGTACTTC	CASSSQPPGRTYEQYF
TRBD1	TRBV4-1	TRBJ1-1	-	TGCGCCAGCAGCCAAGACGAAACCGGGACAGTGAACACTGAAGCTTTCTTT	CASSQDETGTVNTEAFF
TRBD2	TRBV30	TRBJ2-2	-	TGTGCCTGGAGTGTATCGGCTAGCGGGAGGGACACCGGGGAGCTGTTTTTT	CAWSVSASGRDTGELFF
TRBD2	TRBV29-1	TRBJ2-7	-	TGCAGCGTTGAAGGGGAGGGTTACGAGCAGTACTTC	CSVEGEGYEQYF
-	TRBV14	TRBJ1-3	-	TGTGCCAGCAGCCTTCACAGGTCTGGAAACACCATATATTTT	CASSLHRSGNTIYF
-	TRBV30	TRBJ2-1	-	TGTGCCTGGACTGGGAGCTCCTACAATGAGCAGTTCTTC	CAWTGSSYNEQFF
TRBD2	TRBV6-1	TRBJ2-3	few	TGTGCCAGCGCTGGCGGGGGGCTATTCACAGATACGCAGTATTTT	CASAGGGLFTDTQYF
-	TRBV19	TRBJ1-4	-	TGTGCCAGTAGTATGGGGGGGGCAACTAATGAAAAACTGTTTTTT	CASSMGGATNEKLFF
-	TRBV4-3	TRBJ1-1	-	TGCGCCAGCAGCCAAGATCCAGCGGGGGGGACTGAAGCTTTCTTT	CASSQDPAGGTEAFF
-	TRBV29-1	TRBJ2-1	-	TGCAGCGTGACGACTTCGGACAGTGGTCTTAACAATGAGCAGTTCTTC	CSVTTSDSGLNNEQFF
-	TRBV6-5	TRBJ1-2	few	TGTGCCAGCAGAAATTGGAGGACGGATGGCTACACCTTC	CASRNWRTDGYTF
-	TRBV7-2	TRBJ2-7	-	TGTGCCAGCACCCCCCAGAGGTCCTACGAGCAGTACTTC	CASTPQRSYEQYF
TRBD2	TRBV30	TRBJ2-2	-	TGTGCCTGGAGTTTGTTTGCGGGAGCGAATGGGGAGCTGTTTTTT	CAWSLFAGANGELFF
-	TRBV27	TRBJ2-7	-	TGTGCCAGCAGTTCCCCCGGCGGCTACGAGCAGTACTTC	CASSSPGGYEQYF
TRBD1	TRBV27	TRBJ2-7	-	TGTGCCAGCAGTGTCTCGACAGGGGACGAGCAGTACTTC	CASSVSTGDEQYF
-	TRBV4-1	TRBJ1-1	-	TGCGCCAGCAGCCAAGACGGCGGGGGCCGGGGAACTGAAGCTTTCTTT	CASSQDGGGRGTEAFF
-	TRBV6-6	TRBJ1-2	-	TGTGCCAGCAGTTTTCCGGACAGCTATGGCTACACCTTC	CASSFPDSYGYTF
TRBD2	TRBV7-2	TRBJ2-1	-	TGTGCCAGCAGCGAGCTAGCGGGGGGGTACTACAATGAGCAGTTCTTC	CASSELAGGYYNEQFF
TRBD2	TRBV29-1	TRBJ2-3	once	TGCAGCGTTGAAGGAGTAGCGGGGGCCCTCCGCACAGATACGCAGTATTTT	CSVEGVAGALRTDTQYF
TRBD1	TRBV7-6	TRBJ2-2	-	TGTGCCAGCAGCTTGACAGGGAGCTCCCACGGGGAGCTGTTTTTT	CASSLTGSSHGELFF
-	TRBV29-1	TRBJ1-1	once	TGCAGCGTTGATCAGGGTTTGAACACTGAAGCTTTCTTT	CSVDQGLNTEAFF
TRBD1	TRBV4-2	TRBJ2-7	-	TGTGCCAGCAGCCAAGAAAGAATGGGACAGGGCGACTACGAGCAGTACTTC	CASSQERMGQGDYEQYF
-	TRBV29-1	TRBJ1-2	once	TGCAGCGTCATCGGCCCCAGGATCTCGGTTGGCTACACCTTC	CSVIGPRISVGYTF
-	TRBV5-6	TRBJ2-2	-	TGTGCCAGCAGCTTCGTGACTGGGGGGATCGGGGAGCTGTTTTTT	CASSFVTGGIGELFF
TRBD1	TRBV4-1	TRBJ2-3	-	TGCGCCAGCAGCCAAGTCGGGACAGCCTCGTTGGATACGCAGTATTTT	CASSQVGTASLDTQYF
-	TRBV5-8	TRBJ2-7	-	TGTGCCAGCAGCTACACCAAACGGAGCGAGCAGTACTTC	CASSYTKRSEQYF
-	TRBV11-3	TRBJ1-3	-	TGTGCCAGCAGAAACGGGGGTTCAAACACCATATATTTT	CASRNGGSNTIYF
-	TRBV19	TRBJ2-7	-	TGTGCCAGTACGCGAGGCTACGAGCAGTACTTC	CASTRGYEQYF
-	TRBV7-9	TRBJ1-2	-	TGTGCCAGCAGGTTCACTCTGGGACAAGCTATGGGGTACACCTTC	CASRFTLGQAMGYTF
TRBD1	TRBV5-4	TRBJ1-2	-	TGTGCCAGCAGCCCCGACAGGGTCGGCTATGGCTACACCTTC	CASSPDRVGYGYTF
-	TRBV11-1	TRBJ1-4	-	TGTGCCAGCAGAGGACAACCACGCCCCGCAACTAATGAAAAACTGTTTTTT	CASRGQPRPATNEKLFF
-	TRBV7-9	TRBJ2-6	-	TGTGCCAGCAGACCGCCGACAAAAAGGTCTGGGGCCAACGTCCTGACTTTC	CASRPPTKRSGANVLTF
-	TRBV7-9	TRBJ1-1	-	TGTGCCAGCAGCGCCGGGAACGGCTTTCGAGCTTTCTTT	CASSAGNGFRAFF
-	TRBV4-1	TRBJ1-1	-	TGCGCCAGCAGCCAAGATCAAAGGGGGGGCACTGAAGCTTTCTTT	CASSQDQRGGTEAFF
-	TRBV7-2	TRBJ2-3	few	TGTGCCAGCAGCTTAGATGGGGGCCTAGTGGCTAGGGAGCAGTATTTT	CASSLDGGLVAREQYF
-	TRBV18	TRBJ2-7	-	TGTGCCAGCTCACCAGATCTGAGTTCTTTTGACGAGCAGTACTTC	CASSPDLSSFDEQYF
-	TRBV4-3	TRBJ2-2	-	TGCGCCAGCAGCCCCCAGAGGGTCACCGGGGAGCTGTTTTTT	CASSPQRVTGELFF
-	TRBV21-1	TRBJ1-2	-	TGTGCCAGCGGACAGACCTTCTATGGCTACACCTTC	CASGQTFYGYTF
-	TRBV21-1	TRBJ1-1	-	TGTGCCAGCAGCAAAGGACAGGGGGTAGAAGCTTTCTTT	CASSKGQGVEAFF
TRBD1	TRBV6-1	TRBJ2-7	-	TGTGCCAGCGAGGGACAGCAAATCTACGAGCAGTACTTC	CASEGQQIYEQYF
TRBD2	TRBV18	TRBJ2-1	-	TGTGCCAGCTCAATAACTAGCGGGAACTACAATGAGCAGTTCTTC	CASSITSGNYNEQFF
TRBD1	TRBV6-1	TRBJ2-7	-	TGTGCCAGCAGTGAACTAGGGGACAGGGGGCTTCGGGAGCAGTACTTC	CASSELGDRGLREQYF
-	TRBV7-2	TRBJ1-2	-	TGTGCCAGCAGCTTTGAAGCATACTATGGCTACACCTTC	CASSFEAYYGYTF
-	TRBV19	TRBJ1-2	-	TGTGCCAGTAGTATCAGGGTCGGGGGCTATGGCTACACCTTC	CASSIRVGGYGYTF
TRBD1	TRBV19	TRBJ1-3	-	TGTGCCAGTAGCGCCATCAGGGGGCCTGGAAACACCATATATTTT	CASSAIRGPGNTIYF
-	TRBV5-4	TRBJ1-3	-	TGTGCCAGCAGCTTACAGGGTAACTCTGGAAACACCATATATTTT	CASSLQGNSGNTIYF
TRBD1	TRBV27	TRBJ2-7	-	TGTGCCAGCAGGGGTGACAGGGCGTACGAGCAGTACTTC	CASRGDRAYEQYF
-	TRBV13	TRBJ2-1	-	TGTGCCAGCAGCTCCCGTCCGAACAGGGTATCCTACAATGAGCAGTTCTTC	CASSSRPNRVSYNEQFF
-	TRBV6-6	TRBJ1-2	-	TGTGCCAGCAGTTCCGGGGGGGACGACTATGGCTACACCTTC	CASSSGGDDYGYTF
TRBD2	TRBV7-3	TRBJ2-5	-	TGTGCCAGCAGCTTTGGGGGGGGAGAGACCCAGTACTTC	CASSFGGGETQYF
TRBD1	TRBV11-2	TRBJ2-7	-	TGTGCCAGCAGCTCGGCCCGGGACAGGACCTCCTACGAGCAGTACTTC	CASSSARDRTSYEQYF
TRBD2	TRBV5-8	TRBJ2-3	few	TGTGCCAGCAGCCTGGGACTAGCGGGACCCCCTAGCACAGATACGCAGTATTTT	CASSLGLAGPPSTDTQYF
-	TRBV12-5	TRBJ2-7	-	TGTGCTAGTGGTTTCGCTACTTCCGGCGAGCAGTACTTC	CASGFATSGEQYF
-	TRBV30	TRBJ2-1	-	TGTGCCTGGACCCCCCGGGGGACTATTAGGGGGAATGAGCAGTTCTTC	CAWTPRGTIRGNEQFF
TRBD2	TRBV5-6	TRBJ2-3	-	TGTGCCAGCAGCTTAGAGGGGACCTCGGGAGGTACGCAGTATTTT	CASSLEGTSGGTQYF
-	TRBV7-2	TRBJ2-2	-	TGTGCCAGCAGCCCAAGAGGTGCCACCGGGGAGCTGTTTTTT	CASSPRGATGELFF
-	TRBV13	TRBJ1-3	-	TGTGCCAGCAGGGATAGACATTCACCCTCTGGAAACACCATATATTTT	CASRDRHSPSGNTIYF